This T cell receptor beta chain was recovered during a study of regulatory T cells in long-lasting Graves disease. This sample's time point: newly diagnosed GD, antithyroid drugs for less than 3 months. Extracted RNA from PBMCs served as the source of the TCR library. This clonotype was seen many times. This CDR3 contains 16 residues. With 5 bases clipped from V and 9 bases from J, the junction kept 12 bases outside the gene matches. Germline-derived CDR1 and CDR2 are MNHEY and SVGEGT. CDR3 regions were amplified by Arm-PCR using iRepertoire HTBI primers to build TCR beta libraries. TCRdb used MiXCR to reprocess the multiplex PCR reads, holding one entry per CDR3 protein. Of under 500,000 distinct CDR3 sequences detected, less than 20% appear once; the ten largest clones hold approximately 12%. This sample also appeared in a second study, on T cells in Graves' hyperthyroidism and ophthalmopathy.

This sequence joins TRBV6-2 or TRBV6-3 and TRBJ2-1; 11 bases fit TRBD2. The TCR was taken from a woman in her thirties with Graves disease. Sequenced material: peripheral blood mononuclear cells (PBMCs), taken at new diagnosis, from a patient treated with antithyroid drugs. The CDR3 sequence is CASSVRLAGRELEQFF. The CDR3 nucleotides read TGTGCCAGCAGTGTAAGACTAGCGGGACGGGAACTTGAGCAGTTCTTC.